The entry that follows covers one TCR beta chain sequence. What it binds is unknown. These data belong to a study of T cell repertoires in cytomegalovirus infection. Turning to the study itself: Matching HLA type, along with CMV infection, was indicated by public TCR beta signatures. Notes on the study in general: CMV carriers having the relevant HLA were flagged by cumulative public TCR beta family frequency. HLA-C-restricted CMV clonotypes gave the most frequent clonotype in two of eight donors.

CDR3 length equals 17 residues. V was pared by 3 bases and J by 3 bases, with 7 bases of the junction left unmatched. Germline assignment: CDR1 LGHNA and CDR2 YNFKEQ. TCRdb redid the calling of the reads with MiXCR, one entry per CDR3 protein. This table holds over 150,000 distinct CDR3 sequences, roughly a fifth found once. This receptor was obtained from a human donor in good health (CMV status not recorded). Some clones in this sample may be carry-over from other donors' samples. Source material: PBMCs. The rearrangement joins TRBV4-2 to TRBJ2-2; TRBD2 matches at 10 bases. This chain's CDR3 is CASSQAQAGGDTGELFF. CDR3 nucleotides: TGTGCCAGCAGCCAGGCCCAAGCGGGAGGGGACACCGGGGAGCTGTTTTTT.